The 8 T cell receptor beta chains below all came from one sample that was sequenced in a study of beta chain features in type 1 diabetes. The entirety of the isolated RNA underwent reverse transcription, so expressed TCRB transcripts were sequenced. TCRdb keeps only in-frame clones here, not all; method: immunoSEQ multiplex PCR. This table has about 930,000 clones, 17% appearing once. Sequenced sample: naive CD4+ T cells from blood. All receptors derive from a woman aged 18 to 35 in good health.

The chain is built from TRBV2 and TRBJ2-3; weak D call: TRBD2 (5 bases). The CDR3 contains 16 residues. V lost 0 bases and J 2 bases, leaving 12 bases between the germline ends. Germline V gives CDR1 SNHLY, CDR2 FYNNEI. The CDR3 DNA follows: TGTGCCAGCAGTGAAGCGCCCGGAGGAATCACAGATACGCAGTATTTT. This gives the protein CASSEAPGGITDTQYF.

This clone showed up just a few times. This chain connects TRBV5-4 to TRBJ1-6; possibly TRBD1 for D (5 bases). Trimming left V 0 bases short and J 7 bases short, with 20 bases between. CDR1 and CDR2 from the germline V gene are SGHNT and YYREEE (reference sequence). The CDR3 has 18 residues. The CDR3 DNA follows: TGTGCCAGCAGCTTGGTGCTGGGGTCCCAGGGCCGGAATTCACCCCTCCACTTT. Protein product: CASSLVLGSQGRNSPLHF. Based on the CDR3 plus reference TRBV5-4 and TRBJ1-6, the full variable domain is ETGVTQSPTHLIKTRGQQVTLRCSSQSGHNTVSWYQQALGQGPQFIFQYYREEENGRGNFPPRFSGLQFPNYSSELNVNALELDDSALYLCASSLVLGSQGRNSPLHFGNGTRLTVT.

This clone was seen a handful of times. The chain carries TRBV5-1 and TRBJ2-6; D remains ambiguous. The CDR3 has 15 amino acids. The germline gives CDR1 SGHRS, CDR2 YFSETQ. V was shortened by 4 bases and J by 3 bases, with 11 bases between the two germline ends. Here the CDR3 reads CASSAGIGGANVLTF. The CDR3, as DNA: TGCGCCAGCAGCGCCGGTATAGGTGGGGCCAACGTCCTGACTTTC.

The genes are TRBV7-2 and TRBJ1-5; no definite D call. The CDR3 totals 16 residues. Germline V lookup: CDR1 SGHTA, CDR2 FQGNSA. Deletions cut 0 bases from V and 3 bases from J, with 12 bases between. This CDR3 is CASSLAGRSTNQPQHF. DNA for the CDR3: TGTGCCAGCAGCTTAGCTGGTAGATCCACCAATCAGCCCCAGCATTTT.

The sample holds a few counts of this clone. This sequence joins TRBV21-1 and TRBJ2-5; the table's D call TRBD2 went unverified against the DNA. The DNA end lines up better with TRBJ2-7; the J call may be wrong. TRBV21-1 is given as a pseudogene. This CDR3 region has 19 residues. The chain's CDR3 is CASSKILTGATSGSGEQYF. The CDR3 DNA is TGTGCCAGCAGCAAAATACTAACGGGAGCGACTAGCGGGAGTGGCGAGCAGTACTTC.

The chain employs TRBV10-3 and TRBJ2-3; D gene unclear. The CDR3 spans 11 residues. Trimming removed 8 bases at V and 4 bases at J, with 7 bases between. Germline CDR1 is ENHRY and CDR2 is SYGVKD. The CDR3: CAIFRADTQYF. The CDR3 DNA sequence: TGTGCCATCTTTCGGGCAGATACGCAGTATTTT.

CDR3 DNA sequence: TGTGCCAGCAGTTTATTAGCGGGCGGGAGTCTCTCCTACGAGCAGTACTTC. Encoded protein: CASSLLAGGSLSYEQYF. The chain is built from TRBV28 and TRBJ2-7; TRBD2 matches 7 bases. With V trimmed by 1 base and J by 0 bases, 9 bases remained unmatched. The germline V gene encodes CDR1 MDHEN and CDR2 SYDVKM. The CDR3 spans 17 residues.

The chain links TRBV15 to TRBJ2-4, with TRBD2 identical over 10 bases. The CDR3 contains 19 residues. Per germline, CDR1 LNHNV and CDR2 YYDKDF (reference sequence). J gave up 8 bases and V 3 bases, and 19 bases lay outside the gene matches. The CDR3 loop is CATSRQSIMASGSFDIQYF. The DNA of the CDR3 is TGTGCCACCAGCAGGCAAAGCATAATGGCTAGCGGGAGTTTTGACATTCAGTACTTC.